The source of this TCR beta chain is a study of monozygotic twins with inflammatory bowel disease. The CDR3 has 18 amino acids. Germline values: CDR1 SGHAT, CDR2 FQDESV (reference sequence). TCRdb re-analyzed the 5' RACE reads; it lists each CDR3 protein once, without DNA. This listing includes about 420,000 distinct CDR3 sequences. The chain couples TRBV11-1 to TRBJ2-1; the D gene TCRdb calls, TRBD1, cannot be checked with no DNA. Sequences were obtained from blood. The clonotype was recovered from a human donor with ulcerative colitis or Crohn's disease, or a healthy co-twin of an affected twin (not recorded which). The CDR3 loop reads CASSLVKFRQGWNNEQFF. Full variable domain (outside the CDR3, taken from reference TRBV11-1 and TRBJ2-1): EAEVAQSPRYKITEKSQAVAFWCDPISGHATLYWYRQILGQGPELLVQFQDESVVDDSQLPKDRFSAERLKGVDSTLKIQPAELGDSAMYLCASSLVKFRQGWNNEQFFGPGTRLTVL.